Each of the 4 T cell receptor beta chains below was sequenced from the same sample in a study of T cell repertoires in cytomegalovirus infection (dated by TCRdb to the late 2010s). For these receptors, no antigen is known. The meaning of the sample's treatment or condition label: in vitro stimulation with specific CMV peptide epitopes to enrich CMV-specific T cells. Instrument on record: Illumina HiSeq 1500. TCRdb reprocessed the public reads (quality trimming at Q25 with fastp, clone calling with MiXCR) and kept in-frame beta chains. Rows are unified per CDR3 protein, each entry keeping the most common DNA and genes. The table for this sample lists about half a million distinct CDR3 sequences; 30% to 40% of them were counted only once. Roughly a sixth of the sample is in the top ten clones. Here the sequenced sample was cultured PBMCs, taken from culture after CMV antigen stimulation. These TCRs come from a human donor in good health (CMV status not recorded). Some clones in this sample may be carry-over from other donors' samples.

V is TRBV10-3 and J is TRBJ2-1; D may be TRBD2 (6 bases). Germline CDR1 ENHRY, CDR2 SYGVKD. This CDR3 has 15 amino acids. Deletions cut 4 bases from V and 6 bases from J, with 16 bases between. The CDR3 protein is CAISVEGVVGNEQFF. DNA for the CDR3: TGTGCCATCAGTGTGGAGGGAGTAGTGGGCAATGAGCAGTTCTTC.

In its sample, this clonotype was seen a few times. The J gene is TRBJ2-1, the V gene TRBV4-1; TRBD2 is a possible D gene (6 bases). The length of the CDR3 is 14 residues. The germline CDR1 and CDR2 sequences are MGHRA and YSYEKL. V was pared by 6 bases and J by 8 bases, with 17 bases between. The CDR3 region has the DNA TGCGCCAGCAGACCACCACCTCCTAGCGATGAGCAGTTCTTC. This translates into CASRPPPPSDEQFF.

CDR3 DNA sequence: TGCAGTGCTCGCCAGATTCGAGCTTCGGGAAACACCATATATTTT. Translating it yields CSARQIRASGNTIYF. The rearrangement joins TRBV20-1 to TRBJ1-3; D not resolved. The CDR3 is made up of 15 amino acids. Germline lookup yields CDR1 DFQATT and CDR2 SNEGSKA (reference sequence). V was shortened by 5 bases and J by 4 bases, with 18 bases between the two germline ends.

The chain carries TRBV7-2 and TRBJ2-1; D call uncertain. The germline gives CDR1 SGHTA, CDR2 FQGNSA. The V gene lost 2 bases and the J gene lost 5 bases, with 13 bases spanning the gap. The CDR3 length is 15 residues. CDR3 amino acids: CASSLNAGRDNEQFF. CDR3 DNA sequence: TGTGCCAGCAGCTTAAATGCTGGACGGGACAATGAGCAGTTCTTC.